The sequence of this T cell receptor (beta chain) was determined in a study of CD8+CD57+ T cells in acquired aplastic anemia. Overall study context: Sorted CD4+ plus CD8+ cells gave DNA averaging around 3 ug. Mean read depth for CD4+ cells from healthy donors was approximately 10 million.

CDR3 and TCR beta VDJ profiling relied on a genomic DNA template. A single record per CDR3 protein comes from TCRdb applying MiXCR to the reads. Among about 190,000 distinct CDR3 sequences, less than 70% were seen once, and the ten largest hold approximately 15%. Whole-study findings and limits: Patients had around 28 CD8+ CDR3 sequences in common with controls (the shared set).

For this clonotype: Its target is not known.

This CDR3 has 16 residues. Trimming took 5 bases from V and 7 from J; bases not matched to a gene: 13. Germline lookup yields CDR1 WSHSY and CDR2 SAAADI. The material sequenced was sorted CD4+, CD8+, or CD8+CD57+ T cells (not recorded which) from PBMCs. The sequence was obtained from a human donor in good health, serving as a control. This rearrangement joins TRBV10-2 to TRBJ2-1; 8 bases are a match to TRBD2. The CDR3 loop is CASSILRGASLNEQFF. CDR3 DNA sequence: TGCGCCAGCAGTATATTGCGGGGGGCCTCCCTTAATGAGCAGTTCTTC.